This T cell receptor (beta chain) was observed in a study of CD4 T cells in relation to SARS-CoV-2 and coronaviruses. Study context: PBMCs were cultured with antigen for roughly 10 days before TCR beta sequencing. The restricting HLA molecule for shared crossreactive spike epitopes was mapped.

This CDR3 contains 15 residues. Germline loops: CDR1 LGHNA, CDR2 YSLEER. V was trimmed by 4 bases and J by 6 bases, leaving 16 bases between them. Only in-frame clones appear in the TCRdb table, and some are missing; sequencing was by immunoSEQ multiplex PCR. Of 35,000 or so clones detected, around 77% appear once; the ten largest clones hold 20%. For 10 days, roughly 9 x 10^4 sorted CD4+ cells grew with T cell-depleted PBMCs and CEF. Regarding this clone: What it recognizes is unknown.

Source material: memory CD4+ T cells from PBMCs, cultured in vitro. This receptor was identified in an adult with COVID-19. The rearrangement joins TRBV4-3 to TRBJ2-1; D is perhaps TRBD1 (6 bases). DNA for the CDR3: TGCGCCAGCAGCCCATTTCCCGGGACATTCAATGAGCAGTTCTTC. Protein sequence: CASSPFPGTFNEQFF.